The T cell receptor (beta chain) described here comes from a study of OX40 agonist ivuxolimab in advanced cancers. Study overall: The dose-escalation group included hepatocellular carcinoma, melanoma, renal cell carcinoma and head and neck cancer. Participants averaged approximately 65 years of age (range 23 to 79) and were around 85% male.

Clones were read by immunoSEQ multiplex PCR, and TCRdb kept only the in-frame ones, dropping some. The data show 78,000 or so clones, about 85% seen once. The V gene's germline CDR1 is MDHEN and CDR2 SYDVKM. The V segment lost 5 bases and the J segment 4 bases; nucleotides outside the gene matches: 7. This CDR3 is 14 amino acids long. Sequencing was performed on CD4+ or CD8+ T cells sorted from blood, taken in a trial of the OX40 agonist ivuxolimab. The gene calls are TRBV28 and TRBJ2-5; 7 nucleotides line up with TRBD1. This sequence originates from an adult with an advanced solid tumor such as melanoma, head and neck, liver or kidney cancer. The CDR3 reads CASSLTYRGETQYF. For the CDR3, the DNA is TGTGCCAGCAGTCTAACGTACAGGGGAGAGACCCAGTACTTC.